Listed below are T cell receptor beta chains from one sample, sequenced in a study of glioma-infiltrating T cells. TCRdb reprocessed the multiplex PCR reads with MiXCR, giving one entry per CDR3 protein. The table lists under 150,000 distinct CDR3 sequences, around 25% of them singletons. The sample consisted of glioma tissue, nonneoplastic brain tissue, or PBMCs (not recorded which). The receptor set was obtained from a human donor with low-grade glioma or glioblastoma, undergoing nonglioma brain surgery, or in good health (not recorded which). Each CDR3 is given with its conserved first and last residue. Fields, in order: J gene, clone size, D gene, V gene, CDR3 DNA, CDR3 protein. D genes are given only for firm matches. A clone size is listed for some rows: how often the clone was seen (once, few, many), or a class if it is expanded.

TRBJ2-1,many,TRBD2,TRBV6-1,TGTGCCAGCAGACCCCGCCCCGGGACTAGCGGGGGGCTTAGCTCCTACAATGAGCAGTTCTTC,CASRPRPGTSGGLSSYNEQFF
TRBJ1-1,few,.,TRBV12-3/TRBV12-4,TGTGCCAGCAGTTTAGGCATCGAAGCTTTCTTT,CASSLGIEAFF
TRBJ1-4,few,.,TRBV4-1,TGCGCCAGCAGCCAAGATCAGGCAGACTTCGATGAAAAACTGTTTTTT,CASSQDQADFDEKLFF
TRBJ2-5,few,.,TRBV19,TGTGCCAGTAGTAATTGGGGCCAAGAGACCCAGTACTTC,CASSNWGQETQYF
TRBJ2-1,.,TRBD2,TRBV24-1,TGTGCCACCCAACTAGCGGGGGGTGACAATGAGCAGTTCTTC,CATQLAGGDNEQFF
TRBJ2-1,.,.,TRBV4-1,TGCGCCATCAGCCAAGGACAGGGAGGGGCGGGAAATGAGCAGTTCTTC,CAISQGQGGAGNEQFF
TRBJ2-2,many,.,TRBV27,TGTGCCAGCAGTTTGGGGCGCGCAGGGTACACCGGGGAGCTGTTTTTT,CASSLGRAGYTGELFF
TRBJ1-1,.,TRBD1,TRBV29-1,TGCAGCGCTGTAGGACAGGGCAAGGTTGAAGCTTTCTTT,CSAVGQGKVEAFF
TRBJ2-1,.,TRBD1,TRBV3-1,TGTGCCAGCAGCCAAGTTCCGGGACAGGGGTTTAATGAGCAGTTCTTC,CASSQVPGQGFNEQFF
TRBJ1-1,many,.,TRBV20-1,TGCAGTGCTGCCCATAGCGCCAGTGAAGCTTTCTTT,CSAAHSASEAFF
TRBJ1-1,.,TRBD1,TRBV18,TGTGCCAGCTCACCACCAACTATGACAGGGGTGATGAACACTGAAGCTTTCTTT,CASSPPTMTGVMNTEAFF
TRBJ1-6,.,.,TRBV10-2,TGCGCCAGCAGTGAGTTCCCGGGGTCAAATTCACCCCTCCACTTT,CASSEFPGSNSPLHF
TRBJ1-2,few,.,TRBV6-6,TGTGCCAGCAGTTACTCGGCAGGGCCTAATTATGGCTACACCTTC,CASSYSAGPNYGYTF
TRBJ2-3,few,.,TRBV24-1,TGTGCCACCAGTGATTTGGGCGGGGAGCTCACAGATACGCAGTATTTT,CATSDLGGELTDTQYF
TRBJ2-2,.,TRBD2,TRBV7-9,TGTGCCAGCAGCTCCATAGCGGGGAAGAACACCGGGGAGCTGTTTTTT,CASSSIAGKNTGELFF
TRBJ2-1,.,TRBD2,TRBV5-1,TGCGCCAGCAGCTTCAGCGGGGATGAGCAGTTCTTC,CASSFSGDEQFF
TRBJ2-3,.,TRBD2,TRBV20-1,TGCAGTGCTAGAGCGACTAGCGGGGGGACCTTCACAGATACGCAGTATTTT,CSARATSGGTFTDTQYF
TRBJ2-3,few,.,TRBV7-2,TGTGCCAGCAGCAATGCCGCGGGCCCAGGAGATACGCAGTATTTT,CASSNAAGPGDTQYF
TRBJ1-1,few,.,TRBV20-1,TGCAGTGCCAGACCCGGCAGGGGACACTTGAGAGCTTTCTTT,CSARPGRGHLRAFF
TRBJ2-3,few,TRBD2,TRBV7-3,TGTGCCAGCAGCCGGACTAGCGGGGACACAGATACGCAGTATTTT,CASSRTSGDTDTQYF
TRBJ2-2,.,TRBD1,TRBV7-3,TGTGCCAGCAGCTTCGGACAGGGTAACACCGGGGAGCTGTTTTTT,CASSFGQGNTGELFF
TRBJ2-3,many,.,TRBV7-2,TGTGCCAGCAGCTTATCAGAAGCAGATACGCAGTATTTT,CASSLSEADTQYF
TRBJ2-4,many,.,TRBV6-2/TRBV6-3,TGTGCCAGCAGTTACTCGAATCAGAAACCCCAAATGAGAAACATTCAGTACTTC,CASSYSNQKPQMRNIQYF
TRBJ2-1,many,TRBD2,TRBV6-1,TGTGCCAGCAGTACTATAGCGGGCTCGAGCTCCTACAATGAGCAGTTCTTC,CASSTIAGSSSYNEQFF
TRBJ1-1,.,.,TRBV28,TGTGCCAGCAGACCCCCCCTGACAGGCACTGAAGCTTTCTTT,CASRPPLTGTEAFF
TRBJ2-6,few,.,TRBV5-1,TGCGCCAGCAGATACAGGGACAGGGCCAACGTCCTGACTTTC,CASRYRDRANVLTF
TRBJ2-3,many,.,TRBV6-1,TGTGCCAGCAGTACGGACCTTTGGGCAGATACGCAGTATTTT,CASSTDLWADTQYF
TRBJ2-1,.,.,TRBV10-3,TGTGCCATCAGTGGGGGGGAGTATGAGCAGTTCTTC,CAISGGEYEQFF
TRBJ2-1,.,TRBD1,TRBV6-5,TGTGCCAGCAGCGTAGATCAGGGGGCGAGCAGAAATGAGCAGTTCTTC,CASSVDQGASRNEQFF
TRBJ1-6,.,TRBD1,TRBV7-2,TGTGTCAGCAGCTTAGTAAGAGTGGGGGACAGGGGAAATTCACCCCTCCACTTT,CVSSLVRVGDRGNSPLHF
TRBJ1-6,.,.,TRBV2,TGTGCCAGCAAGCCCAGGGCCCTTAGCTCCCATAATTCACCCCTCCACTTT,CASKPRALSSHNSPLHF
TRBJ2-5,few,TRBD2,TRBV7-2,TGTGCCAGCAGCTTAGGGGGCCGGACTAGCGCAGAGACCCAGTACTTC,CASSLGGRTSAETQYF
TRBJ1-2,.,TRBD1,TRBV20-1,TGCAGTGCCCTCCGGACCGACAGGGCCGAATTCGGCTACACCTTC,CSALRTDRAEFGYTF
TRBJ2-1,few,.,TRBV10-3,TGTGCCATCAGTGAAAGGACTGAGGACAATGAGCAGTTCTTC,CAISERTEDNEQFF
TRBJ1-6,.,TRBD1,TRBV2,TGTGCCAGCAGGAGAAGACAGGGTGAAAATTCACCCCTCCACTTT,CASRRRQGENSPLHF
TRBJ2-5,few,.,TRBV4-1,TGCGCCAGCAGCCGCCAATCCGAGCTGGGAGAGACCCAGTACTTC,CASSRQSELGETQYF
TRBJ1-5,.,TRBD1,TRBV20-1,TGCAGTGCTAGACGGGGGGGACAGGGAGGGAATCAGCCCCAGCATTTT,CSARRGGQGGNQPQHF
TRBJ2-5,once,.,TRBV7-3,TGTGCCAGCAGCCTCAACGGACTATCCCAAGAGACCCAGTACTTC,CASSLNGLSQETQYF
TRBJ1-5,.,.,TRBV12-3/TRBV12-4,TGTGCCAGCAGCTCTACAGGGAGGGGAAATCAGCCCCAGCATTTT,CASSSTGRGNQPQHF
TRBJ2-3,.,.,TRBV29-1,TGCAGCGTGCCCGATGGGGTTGTTACGCAGTATTTT,CSVPDGVVTQYF
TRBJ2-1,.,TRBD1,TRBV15,TGTGCCACCAGCAGCTTGGACAGGGGGCTGGATACGCAGTTCTTC,CATSSLDRGLDTQFF
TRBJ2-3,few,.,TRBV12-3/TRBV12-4,TGTGCCAGCAGAACGGGACTTAGCACAGATACGCAGTATTTT,CASRTGLSTDTQYF
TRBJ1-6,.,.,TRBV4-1,TGCGCCAGCAGCCAAGTCGAGTCACCCCTCCACTTT,CASSQVESPLHF
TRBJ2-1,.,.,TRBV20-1,TGCAGTGCTAGAGATCATTCCGGATTGAGTAGCTACAATGAGCAGTTCTTC,CSARDHSGLSSYNEQFF
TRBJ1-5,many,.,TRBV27,TGTGCCAGCAGTCCACAGAGATTTAGCAATCAGCCCCAGCATTTT,CASSPQRFSNQPQHF
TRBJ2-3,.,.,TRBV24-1,TGTGCCACCAGTGATTCTGGGGCCTTAACATATACGCAGTATTTT,CATSDSGALTYTQYF
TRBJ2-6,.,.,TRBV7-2,TGTGCCAGCAGCTTTCGGCCGGGGCCTGTGGGCTCTGGGGCCAACGTCCTGACTTTC,CASSFRPGPVGSGANVLTF
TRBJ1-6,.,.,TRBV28,TGTGCCAGCAGTTTCTTTGGAGGGGGTGGTCAGCCCCTCCACTTT,CASSFFGGGGQPLHF
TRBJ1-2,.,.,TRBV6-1,TGTGCCAGCAGTGAAAGTATGGCAGGACGAAACTATGGCTACACCTTC,CASSESMAGRNYGYTF